This note documents a single TCR beta chain sequence. The antigen is not known. The sample comes from a study of radiotherapy plus CTLA-4 blockade in lung cancer. Across the whole study: For approximately 19% of patients, objective responses occurred, and around 34% had disease control. Study-wide results and caveats: Tumor-origin TCR clones grew in blood after radiotherapy plus ipilimumab. How blood T cell clones changed early, along with interferon-beta, reportedly forecast response best.

The assay was immunoSEQ multiplex PCR, and TCRdb's table has in-frame clones only and misses some. The sample has around 38,000 clones, 65% to 90% seen once. V was shortened by 2 bases and J by 5 bases, with 19 bases between the two germline ends. Germline V CDR1 and CDR2: SGHDT, YYEEEE. The CDR3 extends over 16 amino acids. The chain recombines TRBV5-6 with TRBJ2-5; D is possibly TRBD2 (7 bases). Sequencing was performed on peripheral blood, taken from a patient treated with radiotherapy plus ipilimumab. This TCR was recovered from a human donor with non-small cell lung cancer whose response to radiotherapy plus ipilimumab could not be evaluated. CDR3 protein: CASSFFAGAARETQYF. Here the CDR3 DNA reads TGTGCCAGCAGCTTCTTCGCGGGGGCCGCCAGGGAGACCCAGTACTTC.